These T cell receptor beta chains were read from a single sample in a study of blood T cell repertoires in COVID-19. Produced via immunoSEQ multiplex PCR; TCRdb's table is partial and in-frame only. The sample lists 160,000 or so clones, 83% seen once, with less than 2% in the top ten. Sequenced material: peripheral blood. The receptors shown here come from a human donor in a cohort sampled during active COVID-19. Each CDR3 is given with its conserved first and last residue. D genes are given only for firm matches. The size entry is marked missing in some rows and otherwise reads once, few, many or a size class.

D gene | J gene | V gene | clone size | CDR3 DNA | CDR3 protein
NA | TRBJ1-2 | TRBV6-5 | NA | TGTGCCAGCACCCGGAGGGGCCCAGACTACACCTTC | CASTRRGPDYTF
NA | TRBJ2-1 | TRBV5-6 | few | TGTGCCAGCAGCTTGGTGTCGTACAATGAGCAGTTCTTC | CASSLVSYNEQFF
TRBD1 | TRBJ1-4 | TRBV25-1 | NA | TGTGCCAGCTCCGGGACAGCCGGCTTGGGGGAAAAACTGTTTTTT | CASSGTAGLGEKLFF
TRBD1 | TRBJ1-1 | TRBV6-6 | NA | TGTGCCAGCGGGCCAGGACAGGGAACCACTGAAGCTTTCTTT | CASGPGQGTTEAFF
TRBD2 | TRBJ2-5 | TRBV9 | NA | TGTGCCAGCAGCGTAGTGGCGGGAGGTGGGTCTGAGACCCAGTACTTC | CASSVVAGGGSETQYF
TRBD2 | TRBJ2-1 | TRBV7-3 | NA | TGTGCCAGCAGCTTATGGGAGACTAGCTTGGGCAATGAGCAGTTCTTC | CASSLWETSLGNEQFF
TRBD1 | TRBJ2-7 | TRBV5-1 | NA | TGCGCCAGCAGCGCGCCTCCAGGGGGCTTTCAGTACTTC | CASSAPPGGFQYF
NA | TRBJ1-1 | TRBV2 | NA | TGTGCCAGCAGCGACGGGCGGGACACTGAAGCTTTCTTT | CASSDGRDTEAFF
TRBD1 | TRBJ1-6 | TRBV6-1 | NA | TGTGCCAGCAGTGAAGGGGGACAGGGCTTGGCACCCCTCCACTTT | CASSEGGQGLAPLHF
NA | TRBJ2-6 | TRBV27 | once | TGTGCCAGCCAGGAGGGAGGCCCCTCTGGGGCCAACGTCCTGACTTTC | CASQEGGPSGANVLTF
TRBD2 | TRBJ2-3 | TRBV7-2 | NA | TGTGCCAGCAGCCCCCGACTAGCTGGAGGTTCAGATACGCAGTATTTT | CASSPRLAGGSDTQYF
TRBD1 | TRBJ2-5 | TRBV5-4 | NA | TGTGCCAGCAGCGGCCCCCCTGACAGGGGGCTGGAGACCCAGTACTTC | CASSGPPDRGLETQYF
TRBD1 | TRBJ1-1 | TRBV7-9 | NA | TGTGCCAGCAGCCCGAGACAGGGGTCGCCTCGGGACACTGAAGCTTTCTTT | CASSPRQGSPRDTEAFF
TRBD1 | TRBJ1-2 | TRBV12-3/TRBV12-4 | NA | TGTGCCAGCAGCCCGGGACAGGGAAGGGGCTACACCTTC | CASSPGQGRGYTF
TRBD1 | TRBJ1-4 | TRBV15 | NA | TGTGCCACCAGCAGGCAACTAACAGGGGGGGATGAAAAACTGTTTTTT | CATSRQLTGGDEKLFF
TRBD1 | TRBJ2-7 | TRBV11-2 | NA | TGTGCCAGCAGCTTACCTAGGACAGGGGCGATCGGCTCCTACGAGCAGTACTTC | CASSLPRTGAIGSYEQYF
TRBD2 | TRBJ2-7 | TRBV19 | NA | TGTGCCACCCCGAAGAAGCGGGGGCGGTACGAGCAGTACTTC | CATPKKRGRYEQYF
NA | TRBJ2-7 | TRBV21-1 | NA | TGTGCCAGCAGCCTAAACAGGGCTCGGGACTACGAGCAGTACTTC | CASSLNRARDYEQYF
NA | TRBJ2-6 | TRBV19 | NA | TGTGCCAGTAAAAGTCAGGGTCTCTCTGGGGCCAACGTCCTGACTTTC | CASKSQGLSGANVLTF
NA | TRBJ2-6 | TRBV24-1 | NA | TGTGCCACCAGTGATCTATACCCCCCTGGGGCCAACGTCCTGACTTTC | CATSDLYPPGANVLTF
NA | TRBJ2-3 | TRBV9 | NA | TGTGCCAGCAGCGCCCAGATCGGCAGGACAGATACGCAGTATTTT | CASSAQIGRTDTQYF
TRBD1 | TRBJ1-6 | TRBV19 | NA | TGTGCCAGTAGTTTAGGGACAGGGGTTGAGTCACCCCTCCACTTT | CASSLGTGVESPLHF
TRBD1 | TRBJ1-2 | TRBV6-4 | NA | TGTGCCAGCAGTCCCTCAGGGGGATATGGCTACACCTTC | CASSPSGGYGYTF
TRBD1 | TRBJ2-3 | TRBV3-1/TRBV3-2 | NA | TGTGCCAGCAGCCTCCGGGACAGGGACACAGATACGCAGTATTTT | CASSLRDRDTDTQYF
TRBD1 | TRBJ2-7 | TRBV3-1/TRBV3-2 | NA | TGTGCCAGCAGTCGAACCGGGACAGCCTCCTACGAGCAGTACTTC | CASSRTGTASYEQYF
NA | TRBJ1-3 | TRBV6-5 | few | TGTGCCGCCCGGGAAGACTCTGGAAACACCATATATTTT | CAAREDSGNTIYF
NA | TRBJ2-5 | TRBV7-2 | NA | TGTGCCAGCAGCCCTGCCGACAGAAAAGAGACCCAGTACTTC | CASSPADRKETQYF
TRBD1 | TRBJ2-5 | TRBV7-2 | once | TGTGCCAGCAGCCGGGACAGACAAGAGACCCAGTACTTC | CASSRDRQETQYF
NA | TRBJ2-7 | TRBV20-1 | NA | TGCAGTGCTAGTAGGGGGTGGGGATCCGCCGAGCAGTACTTC | CSASRGWGSAEQYF
NA | TRBJ2-2 | TRBV6-5 | few | TGTGCCAGCAGGGACAGCTACACCGGGGAGCTGTTTTTT | CASRDSYTGELFF
TRBD1 | TRBJ1-4 | TRBV6-5 | NA | TGTGCCAGCAGGCGAAGGGGACAGGGGGATGAAAAACTGTTTTTT | CASRRRGQGDEKLFF
TRBD1 | TRBJ2-7 | TRBV10-2 | once | TGCGCCAGCAGTGACGGGACAGGCTACGAGCAGTACTTC | CASSDGTGYEQYF
TRBD1 | TRBJ1-1 | TRBV3-1/TRBV3-2 | NA | TGTGCCAGCAGCCAAGAGAGGACAGGGGTGAGGGCTGAAGCTTTCTTT | CASSQERTGVRAEAFF
NA | TRBJ2-7 | TRBV7-9 | NA | TGTGCCAGCAGCCACAGACAGCTCCCTCACGAGCAGTACTTC | CASSHRQLPHEQYF
NA | TRBJ1-1 | TRBV6-1 | NA | TGTGCCAGCAGTGACACCGGGAGGACTGAAGCTTTCTTT | CASSDTGRTEAFF
NA | TRBJ2-2 | TRBV6-5 | few | TGTGCCAGCAGTTATGACAACCCCACCGGGGAGCTGTTTTTT | CASSYDNPTGELFF
NA | TRBJ2-7 | TRBV19 | NA | TGTGCCAGTAGCACACAGGGCGTGTCCCACGAGCAGTACTTC | CASSTQGVSHEQYF
TRBD1 | TRBJ1-2 | TRBV5-1 | few | TGCGCCAGCAGCCCTGGGACAGGCTTTGGCTACACCTTC | CASSPGTGFGYTF
NA | TRBJ1-2 | TRBV4-2 | NA | TGTGCCAGCAACCGGGAGGGAGGCTACACCTTC | CASNREGGYTF
NA | TRBJ2-1 | TRBV7-9 | NA | TGTGCCAGCAGCTTACTGGGGTCGGGAGATCGGTTCTTC | CASSLLGSGDRFF
TRBD1 | TRBJ2-1 | TRBV7-2 | NA | TGTGCCAGCAGATCTACAGGGGTCGAGCAGTTCTTC | CASRSTGVEQFF
TRBD2 | TRBJ2-1 | TRBV6-2/TRBV6-3 | NA | TGTGCCAGCAGCCCCATAGGCATGGGCGGGAGAATCAATGAGCAGTTCTTC | CASSPIGMGGRINEQFF
TRBD1 | TRBJ1-2 | TRBV9 | NA | TGTGCCAGCAGCGTAGCAGGGGGCTATGGCTACACCTTC | CASSVAGGYGYTF
TRBD1 | TRBJ2-7 | TRBV5-1 | NA | TGCGCCAGCAGCTTGTCCCCGGGACAGGGGGCCTACGAGCAGTACTTC | CASSLSPGQGAYEQYF
NA | TRBJ2-7 | TRBV7-3 | NA | TGTGCCAGCAGCCCAGGGTCCCCCTACGAGCAGTACTTC | CASSPGSPYEQYF
TRBD1 | TRBJ2-7 | TRBV18 | NA | TGTGCCAGCTCACCGAACGGACAGGGGGGGGACGAGCAGTACTTC | CASSPNGQGGDEQYF
NA | TRBJ1-1 | TRBV9 | NA | TGTGCCAGCAGCGACCCGGGACACCCAATGCCTGAAGCTTTCTTT | CASSDPGHPMPEAFF
NA | TRBJ2-7 | TRBV10-3 | NA | TGTGCCATCAGTGAGTCCGGGGGGCAGTACTTC | CAISESGGQYF
NA | TRBJ2-7 | TRBV19 | NA | TGTGCCAGTAGTGCAGGAAGAGACGAGCAGTACTTC | CASSAGRDEQYF